Included here is one T cell receptor (beta chain) sequence, with context. The time point here: pretreatment peripheral blood. These data belong to a study of PD-L1 blockade in urothelial cancer. V gave up 6 bases and J gave up 8 bases; unmatched junction bases: 21. This CDR3 contains 17 residues. Germline CDR1 reads SGHRS; CDR2 reads YFSETQ. Produced via immunoSEQ multiplex PCR; TCRdb's table is partial and in-frame only. Of around 92,000 clones listed, about 90% were seen once; the top ten hold about 1%. The source material was PBMCs, sampled around atezolizumab (anti-PD-L1) treatment. This chain connects TRBV5-1 to TRBJ1-2; 8 nucleotides agree with TRBD1. The TCR sequence derives from a woman older than 75 with urothelial cancer. CDR3 loop: CASTDGGNTAGTGGYTF. CDR3 DNA sequence: TGCGCCAGCACCGATGGGGGGAACACCGCAGGGACAGGAGGCTACACCTTC.